Following are 31 T cell receptor beta chains from one sample sequenced in a study of T cell changes during pregnancy in multiple sclerosis. Repertoires were generated with immunoSEQ multiplex PCR, while TCRdb's copy carries only in-frame clones and drops some. The table has roughly 25,000 clones, around 89% seen once. This specimen was CD4+ T cells from peripheral blood mononuclear cells, taken in the first trimester of pregnancy. All receptors come from a female donor in good health, enrolled as a control in a pregnancy study.

This clone has only one observation. V is TRBV5-4 and J is TRBJ2-1; D is unresolved. CDR3 size: 13 residues. CDR1 and CDR2 (germline): SGHNT, YYREEE (reference sequence). Trimming shortened V by 4 bases and J by 5 bases, and 10 bases separated the two germline ends. Here the CDR3 reads CASSLTRDNEQFF. CDR3 sequence (DNA): TGTGCCAGCAGCCTGACTCGGGACAATGAGCAGTTCTTC.

The rearrangement uses TRBV2 and TRBJ1-3; D is perhaps TRBD1 (5 bases). Per the germline V gene, CDR1 is SNHLY and CDR2 is FYNNEI. Between the trimmed V and J ends, which lost 5 bases and 0 bases, there was a span of 14 bases. CDR3 size: 16 residues. The CDR3 spells CASSRRDSRSGNTIYF. CDR3 nucleotide sequence: TGTGCCAGCAGTCGGCGGGACTCCCGCTCTGGAAACACCATATATTTT.

This chain joins TRBV10-3 and TRBJ1-5; perhaps TRBD1 as D (6 bases). Per the germline V gene, CDR1 is ENHRY and CDR2 is SYGVKD. Trimming stripped 10 bases from V and 4 bases from J, with 17 bases between. CDR3 size: 14 residues. CDR3 loop: CATNRAPENQPQHF. The CDR3 nucleotides are TGTGCCACGAACAGGGCCCCAGAAAATCAGCCCCAGCATTTT.

CDR3 DNA sequence: TGCGCCAGCAGCGGACAGGTCATGAACACTGAAGCTTTCTTT. This codes for CASSGQVMNTEAFF. The chain is built from TRBV5-1 and TRBJ1-1; 7 nucleotides align to TRBD1. The J segment lost 0 bases and the V segment lost 4 bases, leaving 3 bases of the junction unmatched. Germline V CDR1 and CDR2: SGHRS, YFSETQ. This CDR3 spans 14 amino acids.

The V and J genes are TRBV2 and TRBJ1-3; 7 nucleotides line up with TRBD1. Unmatched junction bases numbered 7, after V lost 5 bases and J lost 0 bases. Germline V gene data show CDR1 as SNHLY and CDR2 as FYNNEI. The CDR3 is 16 amino acids. For the CDR3, the DNA is TGTGCCAGCAGTCCACTGGACAGGAACTCTGGAAACACCATATATTTT. Translated, it gives CASSPLDRNSGNTIYF.

The rearrangement links TRBV7-3 to TRBJ2-1, with 9 bases matching TRBD1. Looked up from germline, CDR1 is SGHTA and CDR2 is FQGTGA. The CDR3 is 14 amino acids. Unmatched junction bases numbered 8, after V lost 5 bases and J lost 9 bases. CDR3 nucleotides: TGTGCCAGCAGCCCTAACAGGGGGCAGGGTGAGCAGTTCTTC. As protein: CASSPNRGQGEQFF.

This chain uses TRBV6-5 with TRBJ2-7; the D is unclear. The V end was cut by 0 bases, the J end by 0 bases, with 12 bases between. The CDR3 runs to 16 residues. Germline CDR1 is MNHEY and CDR2 is SVGAGI. CDR3 in amino acids: CASSYSPTPSSYEQYF. CDR3 sequence (DNA): TGTGCCAGCAGTTACTCTCCCACCCCGAGCTCCTACGAGCAGTACTTC.

A single count supports this clone. A read error may produce the germline difference seen at one junction end. The rearrangement uses TRBV7-3 and TRBJ1-1; the D is unclear. The CDR3 covers 13 residues. The V gene's germline CDR1 is SGHTA and CDR2 FQGTGA. This CDR3 reads CASSLTRLAEAFF. The CDR3 DNA follows: TGTGCCAGCAGCCTAACCAGGTTGGCTGAAGCTTTCTTT.

The rearrangement links TRBV18 to TRBJ2-2; 10 nucleotides match TRBD2. Germline V gives CDR1 KGHSH, CDR2 LQKENI. The junction had 6 bases not matched to a gene; V was cut back by 6 bases and J by 5 bases. The length of the CDR3 is 15 residues. The CDR3 spells CASSQGLAETGELFF. Written as DNA, the CDR3 is TGTGCCAGCTCCCAAGGACTAGCGGAGACCGGGGAGCTGTTTTTT.

The chain carries TRBV7-2 and TRBJ2-1, with a weak D call TRBD1 (6 bases). Trimming shortened V by 6 bases and J by 0 bases, and 12 bases separated the two germline ends. In germline, CDR1 is SGHTA, CDR2 FQGNSA. This CDR3 is built from 15 residues. Written as DNA, the CDR3 is TGTGCCAGCAGGGTACAGGGCTCCTCCTACAATGAGCAGTTCTTC. Translation: CASRVQGSSYNEQFF.

The chain recombines TRBV2 with TRBJ1-2, with 8 bases that match TRBD1. This CDR3 is built from 13 residues. Per germline, CDR1 SNHLY and CDR2 FYNNEI. J lost 6 bases, V lost 6 bases, and 6 bases had no gene match. The CDR3 DNA follows: TGTGCCAGCAGGCCAGACAGGGGTAATGGCTACACCTTC. Residues: CASRPDRGNGYTF.

This chain links TRBV27 with TRBJ2-3; perhaps TRBD2 as D (6 bases). CDR3 length: 17 amino acids. V shed 3 bases and J shed 2 bases, with 18 bases lying between them. Germline CDR1 MNHEY, CDR2 SMNVEV (reference sequence). The CDR3 coding sequence is TGTGCCAGCAGTTTCCTCGGGTTGGGGGAGGACACAGATACGCAGTATTTT. Protein product: CASSFLGLGEDTDTQYF.

The chain couples TRBV6-1 to TRBJ2-1; D might be TRBD1 (6 bases). The V end lost 10 bases, the J end lost 0 bases, and 16 bases lay between the germline ends. There are 15 residues in the CDR3. CDR1 and CDR2 (germline): MNHNS, SASEGT. As DNA, the CDR3 is TGTGCCACCCAAACGGGACAAAGCTCCTACAATGAGCAGTTCTTC. Its protein product is CATQTGQSSYNEQFF.

The rearrangement joins TRBV7-8 to TRBJ1-5; 7 bases align to TRBD1. Losses at the gene ends were 1 base for V and 9 bases for J; bases not matched to a gene: 3. The CDR3 sequence is 13 residues long. Germline V gene data show CDR1 as SGHVS and CDR2 as FQNEAQ. The CDR3 loop is CASSLDRGGPQHF. CDR3 in DNA: TGTGCCAGCAGCTTAGACAGGGGTGGGCCCCAGCATTTT.

The chain uses TRBV6-4 and TRBJ2-3; 10 bases map to TRBD2. Germline CDR1 MRHNA, CDR2 SNTAGT. This CDR3 is 15 amino acids long. V gave up 3 bases and J gave up 2 bases; unmatched junction bases: 2. The CDR3 region has the DNA TGTGCCAGCAGTGAACTAGCGGGGCCCACAGATACGCAGTATTTT. It translates to CASSELAGPTDTQYF.

The V call is TRBV15, the J call TRBJ2-7, with TRBD1 as a possible D gene (6 bases). V was pared by 1 base and J by 0 bases, with 13 bases between. The CDR3 consists of 16 residues. The germline V gene encodes CDR1 LNHNV and CDR2 YYDKDF (reference sequence). The chain's CDR3 is CATSRAAAGASYEQYF. The CDR3 bases are TGTGCCACCAGCAGAGCGGCGGCAGGGGCCTCCTACGAGCAGTACTTC.

This chain connects TRBV9 to TRBJ2-5, with TRBD2 identical over 11 bases. V shed 3 bases and J 5 bases; nucleotides not matched to a gene: 9. CDR1 and CDR2 from the germline V gene are SGDLS and YYNGEE. The CDR3 covers 16 residues. Here the CDR3 reads CASSETSGARGETQYF. CDR3 DNA sequence: TGTGCCAGCAGCGAGACTAGCGGGGCGCGAGGGGAGACCCAGTACTTC. Together with reference TRBV9 and TRBJ2-5, the CDR3 gives the full variable domain: DSGVTQTPKHLITATGQRVTLRCSPRSGDLSVYWYQQSLDQGLQFLIQYYNGEERAKGNILERFSAQQFPDLHSELNLSSLELGDSALYFCASSETSGARGETQYFGPGTRLLVL.

The chain is built from TRBV6-6 and TRBJ1-2; tentative D call: TRBD1 (5 bases). This CDR3 contains 14 residues. The V end was cut by 2 bases, the J end by 0 bases, with 7 bases between. Germline CDR1 MNHNY, CDR2 SVGAGI (reference sequence). This CDR3 reads CASSYDSSNYGYTF. CDR3 coding DNA: TGTGCCAGCAGTTACGACAGTTCTAACTATGGCTACACCTTC.

The chain links TRBV18 to TRBJ1-1; 8 positions agree with TRBD1. The CDR3 is 16 amino acids. The V and J ends lost 3 bases and 1 base, in that order; junction bases with no gene match: 7. The germline V gene encodes CDR1 KGHSH and CDR2 LQKENI. The CDR3 DNA is TGTGCCAGCTCACCCGCCGTTGGACAGGGGAACACTGAAGCTTTCTTT. Translating it yields CASSPAVGQGNTEAFF.

The J gene is TRBJ1-2, the V gene TRBV10-3, with D possibly matching TRBD1 (5 bases). Germline V gene sequence: CDR1 ENHRY, CDR2 SYGVKD. This CDR3 region has 13 residues. With 0 bases removed from V and 7 bases from J, the gap between germline ends came to 9 bases. This chain's CDR3 is CAISESGRAGYTF. The CDR3 bases are TGTGCCATCAGTGAGTCGGGCAGGGCTGGCTACACCTTC.

Of note for this clone: Other DNA sequences within the sample encode an identical CDR3. The chain is built from TRBV28 and TRBJ1-5; 7 nucleotides align to TRBD1. The CDR3 runs 15 residues. With V trimmed by 6 bases and J by 7 bases, 12 bases remained unmatched. Germline assignment: CDR1 MDHEN and CDR2 SYDVKM. The CDR3: CASSRRDRRRQPQHF. CDR3 DNA sequence: TGTGCCAGCAGCCGCCGGGACAGAAGACGCCAGCCCCAGCATTTT. The entire variable domain, with the rest obtained from reference TRBV28 and TRBJ1-5, is as follows: DVKVTQSSRYLVKRTGEKVFLECVQDMDHENMFWYRQDPGLGLRLIYFSYDVKMKEKGDIPEGYSVSREKKERFSLILESASTNQTSMYLCASSRRDRRRQPQHFGDGTRLSIL.

CDR3: CASTLTGIGTAKETQYF. CDR3 in DNA: TGTGCCAGCACCTTAACCGGGATCGGGACAGCCAAAGAGACCCAGTACTTC. The chain is built from TRBV28 and TRBJ2-5, with TRBD1 matching over 7 bases. The CDR3 covers 17 residues. Losses at the gene ends were 7 bases for V and 3 bases for J; bases not matched to a gene: 17. Germline lookup yields CDR1 MDHEN and CDR2 SYDVKM.

The chain carries TRBV2 and TRBJ1-5; perhaps TRBD1 as D (5 bases). This CDR3 comprises 15 residues. V was shortened by 7 bases and J by 2 bases, with 15 bases between the two germline ends. In germline, CDR1 is SNHLY, CDR2 FYNNEI. CDR3 nucleotide sequence: TGTGCCAGCAATAAAGGAGGGGTTGGCAATCAGCCCCAGCATTTT. This encodes CASNKGGVGNQPQHF.

The table lists this clone with a few counts. This chain uses TRBV19 with TRBJ1-5; D not certain. Trimming cost V 4 bases and J 4 bases, with 8 bases left between them. CDR1 and CDR2 from the germline V gene are LNHDA and SQIVND (reference sequence). CDR3 size: 13 residues. The DNA of the CDR3 is TGTGCCAGTAGTAGAGACCTAAATCAGCCCCAGCATTTT. As protein: CASSRDLNQPQHF.

The genes are TRBV6-5 and TRBJ2-5; tentative D call: TRBD1 (5 bases). Deletions cut 7 bases from V and 5 bases from J, with 14 bases between. The germline gives CDR1 MNHEY, CDR2 SVGAGI. The CDR3 is made up of 13 amino acids. The DNA for the CDR3 is TGTGCCAGCACTAGACAGCTGTGGGAGACCCAGTACTTC. Amino acids: CASTRQLWETQYF.

The chain recombines TRBV27 with TRBJ2-5; TRBD1 matches 11 bases. Matching the DNA end better, TRBJ2-7 makes the J call doubtful. The CDR3 consists of 14 residues. Germline CDR1 reads MNHEY; CDR2 reads SMNVEV (reference sequence). The CDR3 region has the DNA TGTGCCAGTTCTCCCGGGACAGGGGGCTACGAGCAGTACTTC. Its protein is CASSPGTGGYEQYF.

This chain links TRBV28 with TRBJ1-3; D not resolved. Trimming shortened V by 4 bases and J by 10 bases, and 5 bases separated the two germline ends. Germline CDR1 and CDR2: MDHEN and SYDVKM. The CDR3 sequence is 10 residues long. CDR3 in amino acids: CASSYGTIYF. CDR3 nucleotides: TGTGCCAGCAGTTACGGGACCATATATTTT.

The CDR3 region has the DNA TGTGCCAGCAGCTTAGCGGAGAGCTCCTACGAGCAGTACTTC. Amino acid sequence: CASSLAESSYEQYF. The V call is TRBV7-8, the J call TRBJ2-7; no definite D call. With 0 bases removed from V and 0 bases from J, the gap between germline ends came to 6 bases. There are 14 residues in the CDR3. Germline V gene data show CDR1 as SGHVS and CDR2 as FQNEAQ. The entire variable domain, with the rest obtained from reference TRBV7-8 and TRBJ2-7, is as follows: GAGVSQSPRYKVAKRGQDVALRCDPISGHVSLFWYQQALGQGPEFLTYFQNEAQLDKSGLPSDRFFAERPEGSVSTLKIQRTQQEDSAVYLCASSLAESSYEQYFGPGTRLTVT.

The V and J genes are TRBV19 and TRBJ1-1; 7 nucleotides agree with TRBD1. Germline-derived CDR1 and CDR2 are LNHDA and SQIVND (reference sequence). The CDR3 is 15 residues long. Trimming removed 5 bases from V and 2 bases from J; junction bases left unmatched: 8. The CDR3 reads CASSPGGGSNTEAFF. DNA for the CDR3: TGTGCCAGTAGTCCAGGGGGTGGAAGTAACACTGAAGCTTTCTTT.

The chain is built from TRBV6-6 and TRBJ1-2; 9 bases are a match to TRBD1. The CDR3 covers 16 residues. The J segment lost 1 base and the V segment lost 5 bases, leaving 8 bases of the junction unmatched. CDR1 MNHNY and CDR2 SVGAGI come from the germline V gene (reference sequence). CDR3 protein: CASSPTTGGINYGYTF. The CDR3 DNA is TGTGCCAGCAGTCCAACTACAGGGGGCATTAACTATGGCTACACCTTC.

The chain couples TRBV9 to TRBJ2-5; unclear D gene. The V end lost 4 bases, the J end lost 2 bases, and 15 bases lay between the germline ends. CDR1 and CDR2 from the germline V gene are SGDLS and YYNGEE. CDR3 length equals 15 residues. CDR3 sequence reads: CASSPSPLWQETQYF. Here the CDR3 DNA reads TGTGCCAGCAGCCCGAGCCCCCTATGGCAAGAGACCCAGTACTTC.